This record looks at one T cell receptor (beta chain) sequence and its context. Germline V lookup: CDR1 SGHNT, CDR2 YENEEA. The CDR3 is made up of 15 amino acids. V lost 7 bases, J lost 6 bases, and 7 bases stayed unmatched. These data are taken from a study of cytomegalovirus exposure and HLA in healthy donors. Primers included in the PCR were 60 Vbeta and 13 Jbeta primers. Sequenced by immunoSEQ multiplex PCR; TCRdb stores in-frame clones only, minus some. The sample holds approximately 190,000 clones, approximately 78% seen once. The chain links TRBV11-3 to TRBJ2-2; 11 bases map to TRBD2. What was sequenced was PBMCs. This receptor was taken from a woman under 30 in good health and CMV-seronegative. The CDR3 is CASTSRGLAAGELFF. CDR3 in DNA: TGTGCCAGCACCTCAAGGGGACTAGCGGCCGGGGAGCTGTTTTTT.